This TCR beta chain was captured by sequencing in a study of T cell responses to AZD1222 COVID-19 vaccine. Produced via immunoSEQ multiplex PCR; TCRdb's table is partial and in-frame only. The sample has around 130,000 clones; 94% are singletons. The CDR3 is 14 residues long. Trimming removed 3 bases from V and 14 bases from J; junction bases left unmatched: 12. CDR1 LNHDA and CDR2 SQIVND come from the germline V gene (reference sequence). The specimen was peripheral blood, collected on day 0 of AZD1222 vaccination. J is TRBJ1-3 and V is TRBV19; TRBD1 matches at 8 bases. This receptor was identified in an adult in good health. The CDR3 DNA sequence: TGTGCCAGTAGTATTGGGACAGGACCAACGATATTATATTTT. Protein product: CASSIGTGPTILYF.